This T cell receptor beta chain is from a study of T cell responses to AZD1222 COVID-19 vaccine. The CDR3 consists of 11 residues. Per the germline V gene, CDR1 is SGHRS and CDR2 is YFSETQ. V was pared by 0 bases and J by 10 bases, with 7 bases between. Repertoires were generated with immunoSEQ multiplex PCR, while TCRdb's copy carries only in-frame clones and drops some. The table records fewer than 150,000 clones, more than 85% of them present only once. The chain uses TRBV5-1 and TRBJ1-1; D gene unclear. Sequences were derived from peripheral blood, sampled on day 0 of AZD1222 vaccination. The receptor was isolated from an adult in good health. The CDR3 here is CASSLGDLAFF. The CDR3 DNA follows: TGCGCCAGCAGCTTGGGAGACTTAGCTTTCTTT.